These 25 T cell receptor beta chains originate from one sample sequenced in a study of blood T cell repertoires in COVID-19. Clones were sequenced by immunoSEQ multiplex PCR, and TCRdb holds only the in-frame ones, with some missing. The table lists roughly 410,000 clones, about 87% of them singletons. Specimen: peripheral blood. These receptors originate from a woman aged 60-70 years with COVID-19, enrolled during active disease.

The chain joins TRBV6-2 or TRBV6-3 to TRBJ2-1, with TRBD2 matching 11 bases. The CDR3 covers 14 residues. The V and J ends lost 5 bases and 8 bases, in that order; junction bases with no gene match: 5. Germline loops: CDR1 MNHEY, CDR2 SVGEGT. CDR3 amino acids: CASSLGLAGYEQFF. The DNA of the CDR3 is TGTGCCAGCAGTCTCGGACTAGCGGGCTATGAGCAGTTCTTC.

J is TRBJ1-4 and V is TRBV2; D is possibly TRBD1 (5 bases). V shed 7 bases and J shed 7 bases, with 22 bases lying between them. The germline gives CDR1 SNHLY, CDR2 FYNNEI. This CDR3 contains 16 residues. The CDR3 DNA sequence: TGTGCCAGCACCGACCAACCCTTGACAGCTACTGAAAAACTGTTTTTT. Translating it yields CASTDQPLTATEKLFF.

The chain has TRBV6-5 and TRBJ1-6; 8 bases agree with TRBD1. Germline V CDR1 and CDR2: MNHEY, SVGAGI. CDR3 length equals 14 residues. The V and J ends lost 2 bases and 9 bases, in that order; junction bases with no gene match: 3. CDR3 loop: CASSYNRGGSPLHF. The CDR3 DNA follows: TGTGCCAGCAGTTACAACAGGGGGGGTTCACCCCTCCACTTT.

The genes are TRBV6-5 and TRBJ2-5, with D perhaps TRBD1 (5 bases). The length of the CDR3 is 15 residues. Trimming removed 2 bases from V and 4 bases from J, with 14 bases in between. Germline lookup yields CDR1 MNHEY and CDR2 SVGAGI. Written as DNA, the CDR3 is TGTGCCAGCAGTTACACTCCACAGGCCACAGAGACCCAGTACTTC. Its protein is CASSYTPQATETQYF.

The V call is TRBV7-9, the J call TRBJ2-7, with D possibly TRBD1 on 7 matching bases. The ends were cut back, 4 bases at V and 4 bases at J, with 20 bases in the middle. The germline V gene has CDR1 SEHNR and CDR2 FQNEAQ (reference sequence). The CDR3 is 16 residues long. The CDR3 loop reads CASSSKTGLSGYEQYF. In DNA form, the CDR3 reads TGTGCCAGCAGCTCTAAGACAGGGCTGAGCGGGTACGAGCAGTACTTC. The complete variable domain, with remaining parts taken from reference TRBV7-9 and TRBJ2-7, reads DTGVSQNPRHKITKRGQNVTFRCDPISEHNRLYWYRQTLGQGPEFLTYFQNEAQLEKSRLLSDRFSAERPKGSFSTLEIQRTEQGDSAMYLCASSSKTGLSGYEQYFGPGTRLTVT.

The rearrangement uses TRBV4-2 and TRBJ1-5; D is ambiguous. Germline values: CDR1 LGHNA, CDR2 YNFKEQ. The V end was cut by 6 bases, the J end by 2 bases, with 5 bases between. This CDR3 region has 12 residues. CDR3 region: CASRSGNQPQHF. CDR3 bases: TGTGCCAGCAGGTCAGGCAATCAGCCCCAGCATTTT.

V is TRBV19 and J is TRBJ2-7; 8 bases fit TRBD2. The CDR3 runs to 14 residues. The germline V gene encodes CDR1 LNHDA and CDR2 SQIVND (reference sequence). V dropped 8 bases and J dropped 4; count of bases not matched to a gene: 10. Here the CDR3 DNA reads TGTGCCAGTTCCCCCGGCGCGGGGGGATACGAGCAGTACTTC. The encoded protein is CASSPGAGGYEQYF.

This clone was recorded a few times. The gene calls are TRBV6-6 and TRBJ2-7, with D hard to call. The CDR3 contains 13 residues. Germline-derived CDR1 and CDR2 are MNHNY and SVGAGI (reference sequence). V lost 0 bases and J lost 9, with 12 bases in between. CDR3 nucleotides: TGTGCCAGCAGTTACTCGACTTTCCGCGGGCAGTACTTC. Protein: CASSYSTFRGQYF.

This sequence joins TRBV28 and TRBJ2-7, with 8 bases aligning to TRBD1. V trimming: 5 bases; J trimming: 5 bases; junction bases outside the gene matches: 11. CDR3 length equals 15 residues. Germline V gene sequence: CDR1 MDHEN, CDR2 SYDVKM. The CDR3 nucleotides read TGTGCCAGCAGTCCCCACCGGACAGGGTTCCACGAGCAGTACTTC. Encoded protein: CASSPHRTGFHEQYF.

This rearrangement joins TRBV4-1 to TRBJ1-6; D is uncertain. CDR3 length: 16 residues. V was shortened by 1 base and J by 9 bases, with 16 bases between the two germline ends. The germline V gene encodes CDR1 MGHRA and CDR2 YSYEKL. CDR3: CASSQGVVKGGSPLHF. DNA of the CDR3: TGCGCCAGCAGCCAAGGCGTCGTGAAAGGCGGTTCACCCCTCCACTTT.

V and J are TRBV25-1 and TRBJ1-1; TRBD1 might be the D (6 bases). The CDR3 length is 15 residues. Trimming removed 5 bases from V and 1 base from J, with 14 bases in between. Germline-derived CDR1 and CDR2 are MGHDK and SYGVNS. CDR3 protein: CASSKTGLGNTEAFF. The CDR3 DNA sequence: TGTGCCAGCAGTAAAACAGGGCTAGGGAACACTGAAGCTTTCTTT.

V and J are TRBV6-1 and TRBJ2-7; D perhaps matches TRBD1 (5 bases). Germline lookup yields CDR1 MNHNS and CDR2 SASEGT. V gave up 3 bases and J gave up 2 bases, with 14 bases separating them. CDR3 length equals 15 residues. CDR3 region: CASSDRAEIPYEQYF. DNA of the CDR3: TGTGCCAGCAGTGACAGGGCAGAAATACCCTACGAGCAGTACTTC.

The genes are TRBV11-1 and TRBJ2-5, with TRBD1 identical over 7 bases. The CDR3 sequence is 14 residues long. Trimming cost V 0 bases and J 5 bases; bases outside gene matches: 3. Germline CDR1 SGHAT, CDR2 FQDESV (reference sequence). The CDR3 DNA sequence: TGTGCCAGCAGCTTAGCCAGGGGGTGGGAGACCCAGTACTTC. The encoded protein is CASSLARGWETQYF.

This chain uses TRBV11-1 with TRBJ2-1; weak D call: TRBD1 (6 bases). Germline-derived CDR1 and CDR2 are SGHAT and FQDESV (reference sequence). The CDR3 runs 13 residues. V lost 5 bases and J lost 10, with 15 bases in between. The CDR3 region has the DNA TGTGCCAGCAGCCTGAACAGGGTTCAGGAGCAGTTCTTC. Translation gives CASSLNRVQEQFF. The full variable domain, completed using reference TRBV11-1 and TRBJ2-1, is EAEVAQSPRYKITEKSQAVAFWCDPISGHATLYWYRQILGQGPELLVQFQDESVVDDSQLPKDRFSAERLKGVDSTLKIQPAELGDSAMYLCASSLNRVQEQFFGPGTRLTVL.

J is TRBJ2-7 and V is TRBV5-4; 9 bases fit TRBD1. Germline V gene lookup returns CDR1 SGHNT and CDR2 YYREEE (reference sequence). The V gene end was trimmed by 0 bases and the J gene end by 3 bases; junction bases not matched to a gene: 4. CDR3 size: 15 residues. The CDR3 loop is CASSLATGGFYEQYF. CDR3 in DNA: TGTGCCAGCAGCTTGGCGACAGGGGGATTCTACGAGCAGTACTTC.

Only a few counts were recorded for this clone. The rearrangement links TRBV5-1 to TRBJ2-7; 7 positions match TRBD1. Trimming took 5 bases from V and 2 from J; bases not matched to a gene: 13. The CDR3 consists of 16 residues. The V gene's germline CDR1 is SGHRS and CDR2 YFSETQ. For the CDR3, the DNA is TGCGCCAGCAGTTCCAGCCCCGGGACAGTCGCCTACGAGCAGTACTTC. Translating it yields CASSSSPGTVAYEQYF.

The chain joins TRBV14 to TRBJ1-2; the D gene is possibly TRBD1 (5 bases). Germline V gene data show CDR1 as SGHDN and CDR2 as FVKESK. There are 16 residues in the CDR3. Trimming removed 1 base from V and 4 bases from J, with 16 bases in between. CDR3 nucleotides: TGTGCCAGCAGCCAAGTCCTGGGGCACGGGAGCTATGGCTACACCTTC. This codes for CASSQVLGHGSYGYTF. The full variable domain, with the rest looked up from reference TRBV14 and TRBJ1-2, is EAGVTQFPSHSVIEKGQTVTLRCDPISGHDNLYWYRRVMGKEIKFLLHFVKESKQDESGMPNNRFLAERTGGTYSTLKVQPAELEDSGVYFCASSQVLGHGSYGYTFGSGTRLTVV.

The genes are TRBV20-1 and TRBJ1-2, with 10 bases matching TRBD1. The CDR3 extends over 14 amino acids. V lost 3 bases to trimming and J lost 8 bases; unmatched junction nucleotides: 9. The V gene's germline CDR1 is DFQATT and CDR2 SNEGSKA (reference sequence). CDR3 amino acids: CSASESGTGAGYTF. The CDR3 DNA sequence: TGCAGTGCTAGTGAATCCGGGACAGGGGCCGGCTACACCTTC.

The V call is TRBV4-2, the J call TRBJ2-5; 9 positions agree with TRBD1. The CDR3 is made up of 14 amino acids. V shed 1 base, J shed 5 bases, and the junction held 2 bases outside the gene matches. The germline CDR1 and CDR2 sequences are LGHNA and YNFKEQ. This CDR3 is CASSQGTGEETQYF. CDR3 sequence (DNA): TGTGCCAGCAGCCAAGGGACAGGGGAGGAGACCCAGTACTTC.

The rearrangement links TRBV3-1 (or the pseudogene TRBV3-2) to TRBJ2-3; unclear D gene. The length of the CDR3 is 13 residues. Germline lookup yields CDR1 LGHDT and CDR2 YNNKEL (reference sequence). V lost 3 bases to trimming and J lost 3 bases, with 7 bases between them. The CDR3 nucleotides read TGTGCCAGCAGCCACCCGGAGACAGATACGCAGTATTTT. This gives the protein CASSHPETDTQYF.

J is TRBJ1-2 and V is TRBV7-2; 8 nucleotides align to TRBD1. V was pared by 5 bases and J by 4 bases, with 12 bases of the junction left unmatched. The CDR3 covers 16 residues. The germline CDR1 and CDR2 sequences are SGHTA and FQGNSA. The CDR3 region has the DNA TGTGCCAGCAGCCGCGCAGGGGGCCCCGGGCTCTATGGCTACACCTTC. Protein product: CASSRAGGPGLYGYTF.

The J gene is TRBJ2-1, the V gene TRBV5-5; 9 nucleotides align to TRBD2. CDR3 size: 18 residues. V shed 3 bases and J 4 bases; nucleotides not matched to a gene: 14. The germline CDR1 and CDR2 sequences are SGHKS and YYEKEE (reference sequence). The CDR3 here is CASSSDRAKTSGYNEQFF. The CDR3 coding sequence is TGTGCCAGCAGCTCCGACAGGGCGAAGACTAGCGGATACAATGAGCAGTTCTTC.

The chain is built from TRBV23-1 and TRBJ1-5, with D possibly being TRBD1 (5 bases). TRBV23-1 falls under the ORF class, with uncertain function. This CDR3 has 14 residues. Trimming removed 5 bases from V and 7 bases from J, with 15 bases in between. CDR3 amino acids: CASSTGGDGQPQHF. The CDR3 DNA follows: TGCGCCAGCAGTACGGGGGGAGATGGGCAGCCCCAGCATTTT.

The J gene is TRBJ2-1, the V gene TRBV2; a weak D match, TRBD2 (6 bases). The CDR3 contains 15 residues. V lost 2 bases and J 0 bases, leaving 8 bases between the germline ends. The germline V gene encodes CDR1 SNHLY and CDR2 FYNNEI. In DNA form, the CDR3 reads TGTGCCAGCAGTGAATGGGGACTCTCCTACAATGAGCAGTTCTTC. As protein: CASSEWGLSYNEQFF.

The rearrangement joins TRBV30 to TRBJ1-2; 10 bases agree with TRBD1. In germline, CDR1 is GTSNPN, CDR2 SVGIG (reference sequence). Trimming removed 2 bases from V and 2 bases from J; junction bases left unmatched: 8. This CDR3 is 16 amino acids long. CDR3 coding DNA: TGTGCCTGGAGTCCTATTGACAGGGGGCTCAACTATGGCTACACCTTC. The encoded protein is CAWSPIDRGLNYGYTF.